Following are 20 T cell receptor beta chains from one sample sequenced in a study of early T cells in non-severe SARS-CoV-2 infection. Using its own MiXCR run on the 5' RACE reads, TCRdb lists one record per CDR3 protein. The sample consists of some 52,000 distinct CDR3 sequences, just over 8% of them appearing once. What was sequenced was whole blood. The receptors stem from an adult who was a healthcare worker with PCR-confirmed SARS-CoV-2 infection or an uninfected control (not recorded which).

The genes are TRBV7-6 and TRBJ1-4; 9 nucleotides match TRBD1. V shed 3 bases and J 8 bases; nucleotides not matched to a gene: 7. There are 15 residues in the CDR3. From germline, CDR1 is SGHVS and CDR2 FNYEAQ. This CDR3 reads CASSFSGTGNEKLFF. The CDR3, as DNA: TGTGCCAGCAGCTTTTCCGGGACAGGGAACGAAAAACTGTTTTTT.

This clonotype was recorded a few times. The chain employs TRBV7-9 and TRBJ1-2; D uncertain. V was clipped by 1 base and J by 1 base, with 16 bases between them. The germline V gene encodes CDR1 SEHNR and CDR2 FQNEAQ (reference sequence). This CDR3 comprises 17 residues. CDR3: CASSLGEGRGFNYGYTF. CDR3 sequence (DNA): TGTGCCAGCAGCTTAGGAGAAGGTCGAGGGTTTAACTATGGCTACACCTTC.

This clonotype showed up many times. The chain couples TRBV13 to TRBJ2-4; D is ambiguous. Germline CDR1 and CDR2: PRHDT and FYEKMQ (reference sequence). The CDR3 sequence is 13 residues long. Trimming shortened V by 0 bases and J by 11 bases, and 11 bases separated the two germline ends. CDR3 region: CASSLGLRDFQYF. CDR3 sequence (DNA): TGTGCCAGCAGCTTAGGCCTGAGAGATTTTCAGTACTTC.

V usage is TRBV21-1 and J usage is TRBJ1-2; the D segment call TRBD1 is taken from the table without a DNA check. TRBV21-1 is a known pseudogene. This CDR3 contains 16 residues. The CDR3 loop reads CASSKAWHRMDYGYTF. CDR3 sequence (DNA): TGTGCCAGCAGCAAAGCGTGGCACAGGATGGACTATGGCTACACCTTC.

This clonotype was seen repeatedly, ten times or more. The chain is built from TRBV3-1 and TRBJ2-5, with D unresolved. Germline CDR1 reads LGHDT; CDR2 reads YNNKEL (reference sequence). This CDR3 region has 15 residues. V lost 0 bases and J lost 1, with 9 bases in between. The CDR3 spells CASSQEIRPQETQYF. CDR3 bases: TGTGCCAGCAGCCAAGAGATACGGCCCCAAGAGACCCAGTACTTC.

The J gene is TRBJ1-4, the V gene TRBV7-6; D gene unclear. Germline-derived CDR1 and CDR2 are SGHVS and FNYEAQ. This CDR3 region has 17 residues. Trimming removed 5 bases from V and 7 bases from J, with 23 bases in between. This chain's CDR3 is CASSPPPEDSWGEKLFF. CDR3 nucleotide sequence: TGTGCCAGCAGCCCCCCTCCGGAGGATTCCTGGGGTGAAAAACTGTTTTTT. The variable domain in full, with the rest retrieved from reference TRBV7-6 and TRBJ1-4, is GAGVSQSPRYKVTKRGQDVALRCDPISGHVSLYWYRQALGQGPEFLTYFNYEAQQDKSGLPNDRFSAERPEGSISTLTIQRTEQRDSAMYRCASSPPPEDSWGEKLFFGSGTQLSVL.

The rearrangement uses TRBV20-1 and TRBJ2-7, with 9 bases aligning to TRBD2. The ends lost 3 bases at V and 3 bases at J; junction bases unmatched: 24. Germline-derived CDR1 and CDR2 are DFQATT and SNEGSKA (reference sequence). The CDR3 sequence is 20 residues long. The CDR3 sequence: CSARATLGDVPGLAFYEQYF. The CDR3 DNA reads TGCAGTGCTAGGGCAACCCTTGGGGACGTACCGGGACTAGCCTTCTACGAGCAGTACTTC.

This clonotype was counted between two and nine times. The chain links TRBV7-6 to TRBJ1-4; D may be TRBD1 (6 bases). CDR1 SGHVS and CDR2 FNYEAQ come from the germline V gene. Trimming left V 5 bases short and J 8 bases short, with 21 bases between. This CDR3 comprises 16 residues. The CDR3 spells CASSVNRDGRSEKLFF. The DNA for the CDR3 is TGTGCCAGCAGCGTTAACAGGGACGGCCGGTCGGAAAAACTGTTTTTT.

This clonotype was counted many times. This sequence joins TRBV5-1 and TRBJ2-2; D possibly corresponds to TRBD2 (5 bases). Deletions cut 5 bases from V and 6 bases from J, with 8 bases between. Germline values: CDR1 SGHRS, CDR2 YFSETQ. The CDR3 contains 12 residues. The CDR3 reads CASRISAGELFF. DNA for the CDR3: TGCGCCAGCAGAATTAGCGCCGGGGAGCTGTTTTTT.

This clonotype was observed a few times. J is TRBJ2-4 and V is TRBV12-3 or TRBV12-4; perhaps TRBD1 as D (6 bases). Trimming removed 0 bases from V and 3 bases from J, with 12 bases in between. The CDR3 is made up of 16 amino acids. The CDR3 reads CASSLASGTLKNIQYF. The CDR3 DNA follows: TGTGCCAGCAGTTTAGCGTCGGGGACACTCAAAAACATTCAGTACTTC.

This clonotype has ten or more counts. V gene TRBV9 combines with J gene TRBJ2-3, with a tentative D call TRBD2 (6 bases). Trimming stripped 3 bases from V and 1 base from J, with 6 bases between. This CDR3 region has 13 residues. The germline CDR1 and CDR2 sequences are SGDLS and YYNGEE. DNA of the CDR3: TGTGCCAGCAGCGGCGGGGGCACAGATACGCAGTATTTT. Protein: CASSGGGTDTQYF.

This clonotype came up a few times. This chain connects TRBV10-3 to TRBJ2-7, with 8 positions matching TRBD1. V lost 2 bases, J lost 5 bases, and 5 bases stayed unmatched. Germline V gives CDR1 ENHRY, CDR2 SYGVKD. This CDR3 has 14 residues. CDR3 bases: TGTGCCATCAGTGAGCCGGACAGGGTGCACGAGCAGTACTTC. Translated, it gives CAISEPDRVHEQYF.

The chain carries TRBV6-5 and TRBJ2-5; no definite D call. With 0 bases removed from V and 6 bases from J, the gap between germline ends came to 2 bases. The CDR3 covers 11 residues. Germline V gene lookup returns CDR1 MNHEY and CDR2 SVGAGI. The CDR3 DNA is TGTGCCAGCAGTTACTCCCAGACCCAGTACTTC. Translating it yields CASSYSQTQYF.

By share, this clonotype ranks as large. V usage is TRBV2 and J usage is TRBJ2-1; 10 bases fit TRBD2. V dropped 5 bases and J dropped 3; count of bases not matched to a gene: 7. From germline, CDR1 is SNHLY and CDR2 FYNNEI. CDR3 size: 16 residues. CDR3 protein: CASSLASGGYYNEQFF. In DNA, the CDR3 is TGTGCCAGCAGTTTAGCTAGCGGGGGATACTACAATGAGCAGTTCTTC.

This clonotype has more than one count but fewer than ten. The CDR3 DNA reads TGTGCCAGCTCACCACCGGTTCGCTCCTACGAGCAGTACTTC. It translates to CASSPPVRSYEQYF. The genes are TRBV18 and TRBJ2-7; D is uncertain. CDR1 is KGHSH and CDR2 is LQKENI in the germline V gene. This CDR3 is built from 14 residues. Trimming pared 0 bases from V and 0 bases from J, leaving 6 bases between.

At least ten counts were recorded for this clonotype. The CDR3 here is CASNSPWGRSYF. The DNA of the CDR3 is TGTGCCAGCAATTCCCCCTGGGGACGGTCGTACTTC. The chain recombines TRBV6-5 with TRBJ2-7, with D perhaps being TRBD1 or TRBD2 (5 bases each). Deletions cut 7 bases from V and 12 bases from J, with 19 bases between. The length of the CDR3 is 12 residues. Germline V CDR1 and CDR2: MNHEY, SVGAGI.

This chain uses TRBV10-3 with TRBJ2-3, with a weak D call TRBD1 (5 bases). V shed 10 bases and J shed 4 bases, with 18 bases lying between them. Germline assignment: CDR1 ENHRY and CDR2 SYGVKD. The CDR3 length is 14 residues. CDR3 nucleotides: TGTGCCACCGAGCCTGGGGCCATCCCAGATACGCAGTATTTT. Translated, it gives CATEPGAIPDTQYF.

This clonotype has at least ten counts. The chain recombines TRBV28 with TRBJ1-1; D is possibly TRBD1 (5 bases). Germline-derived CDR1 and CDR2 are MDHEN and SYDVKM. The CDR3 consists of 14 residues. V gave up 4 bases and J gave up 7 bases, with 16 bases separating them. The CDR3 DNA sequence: TGTGCCAGCAGTTCGAGGTCATGGGGCCTTGAAGCTTTCTTT. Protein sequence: CASSSRSWGLEAFF.

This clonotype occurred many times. CDR3 nucleotides: TGTGCCAGCAGTGAAGTGGGGGTGACCACAGATACGCAGTATTTT. The encoded protein is CASSEVGVTTDTQYF. The rearrangement uses TRBV2 and TRBJ2-3; D possibly uses TRBD1 or TRBD2 (5 bases each). Germline assignment: CDR1 SNHLY and CDR2 FYNNEI. Trimming shortened V by 1 base and J by 2 bases, and 10 bases separated the two germline ends. This CDR3 comprises 15 residues.

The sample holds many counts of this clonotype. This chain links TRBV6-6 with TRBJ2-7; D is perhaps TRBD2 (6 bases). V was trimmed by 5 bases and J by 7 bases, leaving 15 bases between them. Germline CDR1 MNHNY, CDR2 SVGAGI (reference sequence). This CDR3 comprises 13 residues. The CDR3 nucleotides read TGTGCCAGCAGTCCCGGGACTTTGGGGGAGCAGTACTTC. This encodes CASSPGTLGEQYF.